This TCR beta chain was recorded in a study of spatial heterogeneity in lung cancer. On the study more broadly: The study consistently detected more beta-chain than alpha-chain sequences. The study observed each unique TCR and UMI combination more than ten times on average in raw reads.

TCRdb recomputed calls from the 5' RACE reads with MiXCR, one row per CDR3 protein. The data contain around 87,000 distinct CDR3 sequences, 10% to 15% of them singletons. Germline V gives CDR1 SQVTM, CDR2 ANQGSEA. V was pared by 0 bases and J by 1 base, with 7 bases between. CDR3 size: 14 residues. Only a few counts were recorded for this clonotype. Time point of the sample: sample taken at primary tumor resection. The donors comprised approximately 75 untreated early-stage non-small cell lung cancer patients. Material for sequencing was whole RNA from tumor, nontumor lung or frozen PBMC, left unsorted.

This clonotype was obtained from a male donor with early-stage non-small cell lung cancer. The genes are TRBV29-1 and TRBJ1-5; no reliable D call. Sequencing used PBMCs, obtained at surgery. The CDR3 sequence: CSVEDGQSNQPQHF. In nucleotides, the CDR3 is TGCAGCGTTGAAGATGGCCAGAGCAATCAGCCCCAGCATTTT.